The 13 T cell receptor beta chains presented below share a single source sample, sequenced in a study of OX40 agonist ivuxolimab in advanced cancers. The table came from immunoSEQ multiplex PCR; TCRdb's copy has only in-frame clones and leaves some out. Of tens of thousands of clones in the sample, 91% were seen once. Sample: CD4+ or CD8+ T cells sorted from blood, taken in a trial of the OX40 agonist ivuxolimab. Every receptor here comes from an adult with an advanced solid tumor such as melanoma, head and neck, liver or kidney cancer.

V usage is TRBV27 and J usage is TRBJ2-7; 10 nucleotides line up with TRBD1. J lost 2 bases, V lost 0 bases, and 7 bases had no gene match. The germline CDR1 and CDR2 sequences are MNHEY and SMNVEV (reference sequence). The CDR3 has 17 residues. CDR3 sequence reads: CASSLSSGDRGPYEQYF. CDR3 nucleotides: TGTGCCAGCAGTTTATCAAGTGGGGACAGGGGACCCTACGAGCAGTACTTC.

The rearrangement uses TRBV28 and TRBJ2-7; TRBD1 might be the D (6 bases). Germline CDR1 reads MDHEN; CDR2 reads SYDVKM. The V end was cut by 2 bases, the J end by 12 bases, with 11 bases between. The CDR3 sequence is 11 residues long. For the CDR3, the DNA is TGTGCCAGCAGTTTAGAGGGGGATAGGTACTTC. Protein sequence: CASSLEGDRYF. Complete variable domain (other parts from reference TRBV28 and TRBJ2-7): DVKVTQSSRYLVKRTGEKVFLECVQDMDHENMFWYRQDPGLGLRLIYFSYDVKMKEKGDIPEGYSVSREKKERFSLILESASTNQTSMYLCASSLEGDRYFGPGTRLTVT.

This sequence joins TRBV4-1 and TRBJ2-7; 8 bases line up with TRBD1. Germline assignment: CDR1 MGHRA and CDR2 YSYEKL. V shed 4 bases and J 1 base; nucleotides not matched to a gene: 3. The CDR3 runs 14 residues. CDR3 DNA: TGCGCCAGCAGCCCCCAGGGGGCATCCTACGAGCAGTACTTC. Its protein is CASSPQGASYEQYF.

The chain combines TRBV7-9 with TRBJ1-1, with D perhaps TRBD1 (5 bases). The CDR3 totals 14 residues. Per germline, CDR1 SEHNR and CDR2 FQNEAQ (reference sequence). V shed 3 bases and J shed 5 bases, with 13 bases lying between them. CDR3 DNA: TGTGCCAGCAGCTTTGAATTGGAGGGGACTGAAGCTTTCTTT. Translation gives CASSFELEGTEAFF.

A single count supports this clone. V is TRBV28 and J is TRBJ1-1; 7 bases line up with TRBD1. The CDR3 runs to 15 residues. V was pared by 7 bases and J by 4 bases, with 12 bases of the junction left unmatched. Germline V lookup: CDR1 MDHEN, CDR2 SYDVKM. The DNA for the CDR3 is TGTGCCAGCACCAATGGGGTAGGGGGCTTCACTGAAGCTTTCTTT. Translated, it gives CASTNGVGGFTEAFF.

The rearrangement joins TRBV5-6 to TRBJ2-1; perhaps TRBD2 as D (5 bases). CDR3 length equals 15 residues. Trimming pared 4 bases from V and 5 bases from J, leaving 16 bases between. Germline values: CDR1 SGHDT, CDR2 YYEEEE. In DNA form, the CDR3 reads TGTGCCAGCAGCGCGGGTGGGAGCGGTAACAATGAGCAGTTCTTC. This encodes CASSAGGSGNNEQFF.

The chain combines TRBV28 with TRBJ2-1, with TRBD2 matching 9 bases. Germline loops: CDR1 MDHEN, CDR2 SYDVKM. The trim removed 2 bases at V and 5 bases at J, leaving 4 bases unmatched. The CDR3 is made up of 15 amino acids. In nucleotides, the CDR3 is TGTGCCAGCAGTTTAGGCGGGAGGGGAAACAATGAGCAGTTCTTC. Its protein is CASSLGGRGNNEQFF.

The rearrangement joins TRBV5-1 to TRBJ2-7; D might be TRBD1 or TRBD2, each matching 5 bases. The V end lost 4 bases, the J end lost 2 bases, and 19 bases lay between the germline ends. Germline-derived CDR1 and CDR2 are SGHRS and YFSETQ. The CDR3 has 16 amino acids. The CDR3 sequence is CASSPDVGPPTYEQYF. Written as DNA, the CDR3 is TGCGCCAGCAGCCCCGACGTGGGACCGCCGACCTACGAGCAGTACTTC.

V and J are TRBV7-2 and TRBJ2-7; TRBD1 matches at 9 bases. V lost 5 bases, J lost 3 bases, and 5 bases stayed unmatched. Germline CDR1 is SGHTA and CDR2 is FQGNSA. This CDR3 region has 14 residues. The CDR3 spells CASSPGTGNYEQYF. The CDR3 DNA is TGTGCCAGCAGCCCCGGGACAGGGAACTACGAGCAGTACTTC.

The CDR3 protein is CASSLRGIPHEQYF. In DNA form, the CDR3 reads TGTGCCAGCAGCTTGCGGGGCATCCCCCACGAGCAGTACTTC. The chain combines TRBV5-4 with TRBJ2-7; D might be TRBD1 or TRBD2, each matching 5 bases. Trimming stripped 1 base from V and 5 bases from J, with 13 bases between. Germline V gives CDR1 SGHNT, CDR2 YYREEE (reference sequence). The length of the CDR3 is 14 residues. The whole variable domain, filled in from reference TRBV5-4 and TRBJ2-7, reads ETGVTQSPTHLIKTRGQQVTLRCSSQSGHNTVSWYQQALGQGPQFIFQYYREEENGRGNFPPRFSGLQFPNYSSELNVNALELDDSALYLCASSLRGIPHEQYFGPGTRLTVT.

V gene TRBV25-1 combines with J gene TRBJ2-2, with D perhaps TRBD1 (6 bases). Germline-derived CDR1 and CDR2 are MGHDK and SYGVNS. The CDR3 length is 15 residues. Trimming removed 4 bases from V and 1 base from J, with 10 bases in between. CDR3 region: CASSVRGRNTGELFF. CDR3 in DNA: TGTGCCAGCAGTGTGAGGGGGAGGAACACCGGGGAGCTGTTTTTT.

V and J are TRBV4-1 and TRBJ2-2; 8 bases match TRBD2. Germline V gives CDR1 MGHRA, CDR2 YSYEKL. Trimming took 0 bases from V and 6 from J; bases not matched to a gene: 12. This CDR3 spans 18 amino acids. The DNA for the CDR3 is TGCGCCAGCAGCCAAGATCGTTCCGGGAGGGCCGGCGCCGGGGAGCTGTTTTTT. Translating it yields CASSQDRSGRAGAGELFF.

The chain carries TRBV9 and TRBJ2-1; the D gene is possibly TRBD2 (5 bases). This CDR3 comprises 16 residues. Germline loops: CDR1 SGDLS, CDR2 YYNGEE. Trimming cost V 1 base and J 4 bases, with 15 bases left between them. This chain's CDR3 is CASSVTSGWIYNEQFF. The CDR3 nucleotides read TGTGCCAGCAGCGTAACTAGTGGGTGGATATACAATGAGCAGTTCTTC.